The 17 T cell receptor beta chains below come from one sample, sequenced in a study of OX40 agonist ivuxolimab in advanced cancers. The method was immunoSEQ multiplex PCR; TCRdb's version includes in-frame clones alone and lacks a portion of them. Of around 12,000 clones listed, 82% are singletons. This sample comprised CD4+ or CD8+ T cells sorted from blood, obtained in a trial of the OX40 agonist ivuxolimab. The receptors shown here come from an adult with an advanced solid tumor such as melanoma, head and neck, liver or kidney cancer.

In its sample, this clone was seen once. This chain links TRBV7-6 with TRBJ2-1; D perhaps matches TRBD1 (6 bases). V dropped 8 bases and J dropped 10 bases, with 15 bases sitting between them. The CDR3 is 12 residues long. Germline CDR1 reads SGHVS; CDR2 reads FNYEAQ. The CDR3 bases are TGTGCCAGCGAGGGGGAGTACACGGAGCAGTTCTTC. Its translation: CASEGEYTEQFF.

The J gene is TRBJ1-4, the V gene TRBV5-1; no firm D call. The CDR3 loop spans 16 amino acids. Trimming pared 4 bases from V and 10 bases from J, leaving 23 bases between. Germline lookup yields CDR1 SGHRS and CDR2 YFSETQ. CDR3 nucleotides: TGCGCCAGCAGCCCCGGCATTTTGGCGGATGAGAGAAAACTGTTTTTT. This codes for CASSPGILADERKLFF.

The chain carries TRBV5-1 and TRBJ2-5; no reliable D call. Germline V CDR1 and CDR2: SGHRS, YFSETQ. The CDR3 covers 12 residues. V was cut by 0 bases and J by 5 bases, with 5 bases left in between. The CDR3, as DNA: TGCGCCAGCAGCTTGGGATGGGAGACCCAGTACTTC. Translated, it gives CASSLGWETQYF.

The sample holds a few counts of this clone. The chain has TRBV25-1 and TRBJ1-1; no clear D. Germline V lookup: CDR1 MGHDK, CDR2 SYGVNS. The germline V and J ends were trimmed by 3 bases and 6 bases, with 5 bases remaining between them. This CDR3 region has 11 residues. CDR3 bases: TGTGCCAGCAGTGATCAGTCTGAAGCTTTCTTT. This translates into CASSDQSEAFF.

This clone was seen more than once but under ten times. V usage is TRBV11-2 and J usage is TRBJ2-3; 7 nucleotides match TRBD1. With V trimmed by 4 bases and J by 5 bases, 6 bases remained unmatched. The CDR3 contains 14 residues. Germline-derived CDR1 and CDR2 are SGHAT and FQNNGV. DNA of the CDR3: TGTGCCAGCAGCTCCGGACAGGCGGAAGATACGCAGTATTTT. Translation: CASSSGQAEDTQYF.

This clone showed up just once. This chain joins TRBV9 and TRBJ2-2, with D perhaps matching TRBD1 or TRBD2 (6 bases each). The CDR3 runs 15 residues. The germline gives CDR1 SGDLS, CDR2 YYNGEE. V lost 0 bases to trimming and J lost 6 bases, with 12 bases between them. CDR3 DNA: TGTGCCAGCAGCGTAGAGGGGGGAAAGGCCGGGGAGCTGTTTTTT. Encoded protein: CASSVEGGKAGELFF.

V is TRBV5-1 and J is TRBJ2-5, with 8 positions matching TRBD1. The last part of the DNA fits TRBJ2-7 better; the J call may be wrong. From germline, CDR1 is SGHRS and CDR2 YFSETQ. The CDR3 loop spans 14 amino acids. The CDR3 here is CASSFSRTGLEQYF. Here the CDR3 DNA reads TGCGCCAGCAGCTTTTCAAGGACAGGGCTCGAGCAGTACTTC.

V gene TRBV25-1 combines with J gene TRBJ2-5; possibly TRBD2 for D (7 bases). The CDR3 is 14 residues long. Trimming shortened V by 0 bases and J by 11 bases, and 16 bases separated the two germline ends. The V gene's germline CDR1 is MGHDK and CDR2 SYGVNS. CDR3 DNA: TGTGCCAGCAGTGAATATGGGGGGGCCCTTGCGCAGTACTTC. Protein sequence: CASSEYGGALAQYF. Looking up the rest from reference TRBV25-1 and TRBJ2-5 gives the full variable domain: EADIYQTPRYLVIGTGKKITLECSQTMGHDKMYWYQQDPGMELHLIHYSYGVNSTEKGDLSSESTVSRIRTEHFPLTLESARPSHTSQYLCASSEYGGALAQYFGPGTRLLVL.

V and J are TRBV10-2 and TRBJ1-2; 8 bases agree with TRBD1. Germline V gene data show CDR1 as WSHSY and CDR2 as SAAADI. V lost 6 bases and J lost 14; bases outside the gene matches: 17. The CDR3 extends over 14 amino acids. The CDR3 here is CASSKFSDRGAETF. Written as DNA, the CDR3 is TGCGCCAGCAGCAAGTTCAGCGACAGGGGAGCAGAAACCTTC.

This clone was counted a single time. This rearrangement joins TRBV4-1 to TRBJ2-3, with D unclear. The germline V gene has CDR1 MGHRA and CDR2 YSYEKL. This CDR3 is built from 13 residues. Trimming removed 3 bases at V and 6 bases at J, with 10 bases between. The CDR3 coding sequence is TGCGCCAGCAGCCACTCCACCGAGGATACGCAGTATTTT. The encoded protein is CASSHSTEDTQYF.

This clone was seen a few times. V and J are TRBV4-3 and TRBJ2-2, with TRBD1 matching over 7 bases. The CDR3 consists of 16 residues. V lost 2 bases to trimming and J lost 6 bases; unmatched junction nucleotides: 9. Germline V gives CDR1 LGHNA, CDR2 YSLEER. Here the CDR3 DNA reads TGCGCCAGCAGCCAACCCTGGGGGCAGGGGGCCGGGGAGCTGTTTTTT. Translating gives CASSQPWGQGAGELFF.

The V gene is TRBV2, the J gene TRBJ1-1; D not resolved. Per the germline V gene, CDR1 is SNHLY and CDR2 is FYNNEI. This CDR3 comprises 15 residues. The ends were cut back, 2 bases at V and 0 bases at J, with 10 bases in the middle. The CDR3 DNA reads as TGTGCCAGCAGTGAACTAGAGAACATGAACACTGAAGCTTTCTTT. Translated, it gives CASSELENMNTEAFF.

The chain joins TRBV6-1 to TRBJ2-1, with D unresolved. With 0 bases removed from V and 10 bases from J, the gap between germline ends came to 10 bases. The CDR3 consists of 13 residues. Germline-derived CDR1 and CDR2 are MNHNS and SASEGT. The CDR3 DNA sequence: TGTGCCAGCAGTGAAGCGCTTCGACCCGAGCAGTTCTTC. Its translation is CASSEALRPEQFF.

This clone occurred a few times. The chain couples TRBV2 to TRBJ1-1, with D maybe TRBD1 (5 bases). Germline V gene data show CDR1 as SNHLY and CDR2 as FYNNEI. The CDR3 consists of 11 residues. Trimming removed 9 bases from V and 3 bases from J, with 8 bases in between. Written as DNA, the CDR3 is TGTGCCAGAGAGACAGACACTGAAGCTTTCTTT. Translating gives CARETDTEAFF.

This rearrangement joins TRBV7-9 to TRBJ2-7; 8 bases line up with TRBD1. CDR3 length equals 14 residues. Unmatched junction bases numbered 5, after V lost 5 bases and J lost 2 bases. Looked up from germline, CDR1 is SEHNR and CDR2 is FQNEAQ (reference sequence). In DNA form, the CDR3 reads TGTGCCAGCAGCCCTCCGGGACAGGCCTACGAGCAGTACTTC. As protein: CASSPPGQAYEQYF.

This clone was counted a single time. The chain employs TRBV6-5 and TRBJ1-1; D not certain. CDR3 size: 14 residues. The V and J ends lost 2 bases and 1 base respectively, with 8 bases between them. Germline V gene data show CDR1 as MNHEY and CDR2 as SVGAGI. In DNA, the CDR3 is TGTGCCAGCAGTTACGGGTTTGGGAACACTGAAGCTTTCTTT. Residues: CASSYGFGNTEAFF.

The rearrangement joins TRBV30 to TRBJ2-7; TRBD1 or TRBD2 may be the D gene (5 bases each). The CDR3 covers 12 residues. Trimming pared 5 bases from V and 1 base from J, leaving 9 bases between. CDR1 is GTSNPN and CDR2 is SVGIG in the germline V gene (reference sequence). The CDR3 bases are TGTGCCTGGGGGGACGGATCCTACGAGCAGTACTTC. This codes for CAWGDGSYEQYF.